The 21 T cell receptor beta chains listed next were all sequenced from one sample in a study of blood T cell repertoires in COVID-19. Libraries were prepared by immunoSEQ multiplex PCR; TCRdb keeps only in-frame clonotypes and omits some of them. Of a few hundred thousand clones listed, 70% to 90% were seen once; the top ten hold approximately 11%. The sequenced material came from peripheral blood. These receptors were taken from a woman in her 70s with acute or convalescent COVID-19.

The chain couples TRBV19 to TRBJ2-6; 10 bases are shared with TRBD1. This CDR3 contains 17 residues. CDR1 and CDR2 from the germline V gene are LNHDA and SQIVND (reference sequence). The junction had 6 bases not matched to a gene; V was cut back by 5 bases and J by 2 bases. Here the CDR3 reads CASSPLGTGAGANVLTF. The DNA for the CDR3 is TGTGCCAGTAGTCCTTTGGGGACAGGGGCTGGGGCCAACGTCCTGACTTTC.

CDR3: CASSIGAGSDGYTF. As DNA, the CDR3 is TGTGCCAGCAGCATAGGTGCAGGGTCGGATGGCTACACCTTC. This chain uses TRBV7-9 with TRBJ1-2, with D possibly TRBD1 on 5 matching bases. The CDR3 runs 14 residues. Trimming pared 5 bases from V and 6 bases from J, leaving 16 bases between. The germline CDR1 and CDR2 sequences are SEHNR and FQNEAQ (reference sequence).

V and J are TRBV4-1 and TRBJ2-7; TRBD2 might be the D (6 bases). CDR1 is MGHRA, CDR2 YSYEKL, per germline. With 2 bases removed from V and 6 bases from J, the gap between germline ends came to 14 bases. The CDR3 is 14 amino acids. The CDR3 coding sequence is TGCGCCAGCAGCCAACTCCGGGGGAGCGGCGAGCAGTACTTC. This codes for CASSQLRGSGEQYF.

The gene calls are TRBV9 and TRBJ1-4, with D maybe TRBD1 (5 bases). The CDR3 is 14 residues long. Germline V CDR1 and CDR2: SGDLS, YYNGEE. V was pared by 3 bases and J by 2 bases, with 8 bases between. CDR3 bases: TGTGCCAGCAGCGAAACAGGTACTAATGAAAAACTGTTTTTT. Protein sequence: CASSETGTNEKLFF. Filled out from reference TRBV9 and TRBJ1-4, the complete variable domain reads DSGVTQTPKHLITATGQRVTLRCSPRSGDLSVYWYQQSLDQGLQFLIQYYNGEERAKGNILERFSAQQFPDLHSELNLSSLELGDSALYFCASSETGTNEKLFFGSGTQLSVL.

The CDR3 protein is CASSPMGGTQYF. In DNA, the CDR3 is TGTGCCAGCAGTCCCATGGGGGGGACCCAGTACTTC. The chain couples TRBV12-3 or TRBV12-4 to TRBJ2-5; perhaps TRBD2 as D (6 bases). The CDR3 is 12 amino acids. The V end lost 5 bases, the J end lost 7 bases, and 11 bases lay between the germline ends.

The CDR3 is CASSELAGGQPQHF. The CDR3, as DNA: TGTGCCAGCAGTGAATTGGCGGGTGGCCAGCCCCAGCATTTT. V usage is TRBV6-1 and J usage is TRBJ1-5; unclear D gene. Germline V lookup: CDR1 MNHNS, CDR2 SASEGT. V shed 2 bases and J shed 7 bases, with 12 bases lying between them. The CDR3 consists of 14 residues.

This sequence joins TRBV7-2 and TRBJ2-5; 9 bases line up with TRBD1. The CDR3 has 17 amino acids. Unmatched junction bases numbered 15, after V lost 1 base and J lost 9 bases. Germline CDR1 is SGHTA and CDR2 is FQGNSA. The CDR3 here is CASSLGGTGRAWRPQYF. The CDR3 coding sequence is TGTGCCAGCAGCTTAGGGGGGACAGGGAGGGCCTGGAGACCCCAGTACTTC.

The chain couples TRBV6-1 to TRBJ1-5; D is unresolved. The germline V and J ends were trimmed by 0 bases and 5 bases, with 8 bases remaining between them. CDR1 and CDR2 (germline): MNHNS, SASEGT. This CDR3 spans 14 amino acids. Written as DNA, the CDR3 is TGTGCCAGCAGTGAAGCAGGCGGCTATCAGCCCCAGCATTTT. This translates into CASSEAGGYQPQHF.

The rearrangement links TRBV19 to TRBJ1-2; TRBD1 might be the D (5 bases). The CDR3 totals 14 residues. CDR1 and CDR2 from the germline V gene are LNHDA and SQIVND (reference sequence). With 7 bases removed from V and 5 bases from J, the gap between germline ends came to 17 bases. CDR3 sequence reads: CASNMQGVNYGYTF. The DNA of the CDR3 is TGTGCCAGTAACATGCAGGGTGTAAATTATGGCTACACCTTC.

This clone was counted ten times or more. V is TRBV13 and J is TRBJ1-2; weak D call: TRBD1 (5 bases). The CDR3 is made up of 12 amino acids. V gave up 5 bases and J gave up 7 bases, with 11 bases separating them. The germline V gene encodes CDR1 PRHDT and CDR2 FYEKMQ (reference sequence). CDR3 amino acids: CASSTGVVGYTF. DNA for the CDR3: TGTGCCAGCAGCACGGGGGTTGTTGGCTACACCTTC.

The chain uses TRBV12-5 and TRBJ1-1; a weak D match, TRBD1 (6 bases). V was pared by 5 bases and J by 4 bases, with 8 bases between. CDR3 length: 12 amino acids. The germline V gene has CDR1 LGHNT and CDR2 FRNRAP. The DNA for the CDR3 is TGTGCTAGTGGTGCAGGGGTCACTGAAGCTTTCTTT. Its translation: CASGAGVTEAFF.

CDR3 nucleotides: TGTGCCACCAGCAGAGAGGCCGAGGGATATCAGCCCCAGCATTTT. It specifies CATSREAEGYQPQHF. The chain links TRBV15 to TRBJ1-5; no clear D gene. CDR3 length: 15 residues. In germline, CDR1 is LNHNV, CDR2 YYDKDF (reference sequence). Between the trimmed V and J ends, which lost 0 bases and 5 bases, there was a span of 11 bases.

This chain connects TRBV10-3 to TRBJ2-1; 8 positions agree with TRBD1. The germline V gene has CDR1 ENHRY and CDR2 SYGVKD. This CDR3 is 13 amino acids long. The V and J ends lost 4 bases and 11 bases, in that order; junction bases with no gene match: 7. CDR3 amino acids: CAISGQGQGKQFF. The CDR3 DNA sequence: TGTGCCATCAGTGGGCAAGGACAGGGTAAGCAGTTCTTC.

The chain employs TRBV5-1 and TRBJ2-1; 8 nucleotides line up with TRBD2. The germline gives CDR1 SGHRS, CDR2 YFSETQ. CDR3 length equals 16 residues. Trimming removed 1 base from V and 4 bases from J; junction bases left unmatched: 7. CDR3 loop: CASSLSGLASYNEQFF. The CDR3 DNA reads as TGCGCCAGCAGCTTGAGCGGACTAGCCTCTTACAATGAGCAGTTCTTC.

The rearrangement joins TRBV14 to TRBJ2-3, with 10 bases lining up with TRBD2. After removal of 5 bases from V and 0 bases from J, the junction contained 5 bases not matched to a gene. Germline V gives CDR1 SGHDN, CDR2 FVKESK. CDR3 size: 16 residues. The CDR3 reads CASSYSGGGSTDTQYF. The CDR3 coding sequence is TGTGCCAGCAGCTACAGCGGGGGGGGAAGCACAGATACGCAGTATTTT.

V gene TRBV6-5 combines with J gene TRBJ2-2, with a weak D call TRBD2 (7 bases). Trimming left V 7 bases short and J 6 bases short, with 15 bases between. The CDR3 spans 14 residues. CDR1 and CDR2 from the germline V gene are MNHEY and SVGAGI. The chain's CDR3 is CASKGEGWAGELFF. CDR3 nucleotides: TGTGCCAGCAAGGGGGAGGGATGGGCCGGGGAGCTGTTTTTT.

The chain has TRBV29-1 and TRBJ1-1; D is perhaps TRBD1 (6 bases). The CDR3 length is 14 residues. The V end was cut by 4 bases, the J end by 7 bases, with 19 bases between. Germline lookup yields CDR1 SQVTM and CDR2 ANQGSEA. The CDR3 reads CSVGLDSRYNEAFF. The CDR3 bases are TGCAGCGTTGGTCTGGACAGCCGATATAATGAAGCTTTCTTT.

CDR3 protein: CATSDGTGVRETQYF. The CDR3 DNA reads TGTGCCACCAGTGACGGGACAGGGGTTCGGGAGACCCAGTACTTC. This sequence joins TRBV24-1 and TRBJ2-5; TRBD1 matches at 10 bases. The CDR3 has 15 amino acids. The trim removed 4 bases at V and 5 bases at J, leaving 6 bases unmatched. The germline CDR1 and CDR2 sequences are KGHDR and SFDVKD.

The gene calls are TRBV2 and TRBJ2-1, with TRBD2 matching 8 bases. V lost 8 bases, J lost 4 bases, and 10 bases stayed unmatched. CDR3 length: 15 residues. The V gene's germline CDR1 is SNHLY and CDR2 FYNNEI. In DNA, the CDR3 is TGTGCCAGCGGAGGTACGGGGGGGCTTTACAATGAGCAGTTCTTC. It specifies CASGGTGGLYNEQFF.

For the CDR3, the DNA is TGTGCCAGCAGTGAAGGTCAGCGGGGGGCCCGAGAGACCCAGTACTTC. It encodes CASSEGQRGARETQYF. V is TRBV2 and J is TRBJ2-5; 9 bases are a match to TRBD2. The CDR3 spans 16 residues. After removal of 1 base from V and 4 bases from J, the junction contained 7 bases not matched to a gene. CDR1 is SNHLY, CDR2 FYNNEI, per germline.

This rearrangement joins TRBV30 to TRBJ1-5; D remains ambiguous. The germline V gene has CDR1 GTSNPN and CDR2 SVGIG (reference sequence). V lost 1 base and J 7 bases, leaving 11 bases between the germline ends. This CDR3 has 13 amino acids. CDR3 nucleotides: TGTGCCTGGAGTGGTAACAGTTTCCAGCCCCAGCATTTT. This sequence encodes CAWSGNSFQPQHF. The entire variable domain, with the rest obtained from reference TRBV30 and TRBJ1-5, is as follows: SQTIHQWPATLVQPVGSPLSLECTVEGTSNPNLYWYRQAAGRGLQLLFYSVGIGQISSEVPQNLSASRPQDRQFILSSKKLLLSDSGFYLCAWSGNSFQPQHFGDGTRLSIL.